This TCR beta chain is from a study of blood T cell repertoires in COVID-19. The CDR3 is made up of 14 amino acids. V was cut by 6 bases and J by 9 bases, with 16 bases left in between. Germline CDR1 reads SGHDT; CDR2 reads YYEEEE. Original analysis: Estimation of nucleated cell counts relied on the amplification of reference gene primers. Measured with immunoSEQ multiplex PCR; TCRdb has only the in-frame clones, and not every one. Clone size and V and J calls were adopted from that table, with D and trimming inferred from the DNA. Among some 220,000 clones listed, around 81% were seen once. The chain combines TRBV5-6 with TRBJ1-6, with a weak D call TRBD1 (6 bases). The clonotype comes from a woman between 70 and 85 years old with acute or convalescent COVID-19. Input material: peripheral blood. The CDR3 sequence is CASTLGHSGSPLHF. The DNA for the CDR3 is TGTGCCAGCACTTTGGGACACTCGGGTTCACCCCTCCACTTT.